This T cell receptor (beta chain) derives from a study of cytotoxic CD8 clonotypes in ibrutinib-treated CLL. Findings of the study overall: Stable or contracted on treatment, public clonotypes were also uncommon. Rising at ibrutinib response, clonality subsequently fell back toward baseline at progression.

In regard to this clone: Its target is unknown.

The CDR3 loop spans 14 amino acids. The V end was cut by 0 bases, the J end by 7 bases, with 12 bases between. Germline CDR1 and CDR2: SGHTA and FQGNSA. The targeted sequencing depth was 1 in 200,000 to 1 in 1 million T cells. The table came from immunoSEQ multiplex PCR; TCRdb's copy has only in-frame clones and leaves some out. Among hundreds of thousands of clones listed, roughly 70% were seen once. This specimen was PBMCs, taken after 24 months of ibrutinib treatment. The clonotype originates from a human donor with chronic lymphocytic leukemia. This chain links TRBV7-2 with TRBJ1-2; D not certain. The CDR3 is CASSLARESGGYTF. The CDR3 bases are TGTGCCAGCAGCTTAGCTCGGGAAAGCGGTGGCTACACCTTC.